The rows below give T cell receptor beta chains drawn from one sample of a study of T cells expressing NK-cell markers. For each CDR3 protein, TCRdb gives one entry from its re-call of the 5' RACE reads, without DNA. This sample's table reports 550,000 or so distinct CDR3 sequences. The specimen sequenced was blood T cells: a sorted CD56 or NKG2C T cell subset, CD4+ or CD8+ T cells, or bulk PBMC T cells (not recorded which). Receptors originate from a man aged 18 to 30 in good health. CDR3s include the opening cysteine and the closing phenylalanine or tryptophan.

TRBJ2-5	TRBV20-1	CSVRQSHQETQYF
TRBJ1-3	TRBV15	CATNGPSGNTIYF
TRBJ2-1	TRBV6-5	CASSYDRIGNEQFF
TRBJ2-7	TRBV7-9	CASSLSGMPEQYF
TRBJ2-3	TRBV18	CASSRRTGGRTDTQYF
TRBJ2-5	TRBV5-5	CASSLKILGWQETQYF
TRBJ2-7	TRBV28	CASSLVLAREDYEQYF
TRBJ1-6	TRBV20-1	CSARASGAKNSPLHF
TRBJ2-5	TRBV6-1	CASRAPRVGETQYF
TRBJ2-7	TRBV15	CATSRDPRLMDSYEQYF
TRBJ2-6	TRBV6-2/TRBV6-3	CASTFLQGSSGANVLTF
TRBJ2-3	TRBV18	CASSELRQGTDTQYF
TRBJ1-6	TRBV13	CASSLDVNSPLHF
TRBJ2-1	TRBV7-3	CASSLSGTEQFF
TRBJ1-1	TRBV12-3/TRBV12-4	CASSLGQGYTEAFF
TRBJ2-7	TRBV7-9	CASSPAGVSPIEQYF
TRBJ2-1	TRBV7-7	CASSSPMDNEQFF
TRBJ2-5	TRBV7-7	CASREGTGQETQYF
TRBJ2-6	TRBV5-1	CATMPGASGANVLTF
TRBJ2-3	TRBV4-1	CASSQDPGLAGSLSADTQYF
TRBJ2-5	TRBV28	CASSLAGLARETQYF
TRBJ2-6	TRBV6-5	CASSYSIDPSSGANVLTF
TRBJ1-2	TRBV12-3/TRBV12-4	CASSKVDYGYTF
TRBJ2-5	TRBV7-6	CASSPVPEGETQYF
TRBJ2-7	TRBV18	CASSQVLALSSYEQYF
TRBJ1-1	TRBV15	CATSTKRQGEVEAFF
TRBJ2-3	TRBV6-4	CASSDEGAGTDTQYF
TRBJ2-1	TRBV7-9	CASRYGGRVGFGNEQFF
TRBJ1-5	TRBV6-2/TRBV6-3	CASRSPGDQPQHF
TRBJ1-1	TRBV12-3/TRBV12-4	CANKKSYMNTEAFF
TRBJ1-5	TRBV6-1	CASSESSPEFSNQPQHF
TRBJ1-2	TRBV15	CATSRDGQGQGYGYTF
TRBJ2-1	TRBV5-5	CASSSGQGLYNEQFF
TRBJ2-5	TRBV5-1	CASSLSRTRLETQYF
TRBJ2-2	TRBV2	CASSPTGRMNTGELFF
TRBJ2-1	TRBV19	CASSIWGNNEQFF
TRBJ1-1	TRBV5-1	CASRTHGSSALDTEAFF
TRBJ2-1	TRBV9	CASSVGGLATYNEQFF
TRBJ1-5	TRBV20-1	CSAFSRGGNQPQHF
TRBJ2-1	TRBV7-9	CASSLGTAPYIDEQFF
TRBJ1-2	TRBV20-1	CSARTGTFPHGYTF
TRBJ1-1	TRBV4-1	CASSPNIVLAEAFF
TRBJ2-3	TRBV4-2	CASSQEAAGGPADTQYF
TRBJ2-7	TRBV4-1	CASSQGLTSGHYEQYF
TRBJ1-1	TRBV9	CASSVDPQGGMNTEAFF
TRBJ2-3	TRBV5-1	CASSGQGAKPTDTQYF
TRBJ2-1	TRBV20-1	CSANGLAAHYNEQFF
TRBJ2-1	TRBV4-3	CASSTNLGELYNEQFF
TRBJ2-7	TRBV6-6	CASSYGREQYF
TRBJ2-1	TRBV7-2	CASSLASRNEQFF
TRBJ1-6	TRBV27	CASSLSGTAYNSPLHF
TRBJ2-1	TRBV20-1	CSALKIMSYNEQFF
TRBJ2-7	TRBV12-3/TRBV12-4	CASSTSGRVNEQYF
TRBJ2-3	TRBV2	CASSATGTTDTQYF
TRBJ2-5	TRBV20-1	CSARDFGIVTQYF
TRBJ2-7	TRBV20-1	CSARDVRLAPHEQYF
TRBJ2-5	TRBV4-2	CASSQDKRLAGGETQYF
TRBJ2-1	TRBV4-2	CASSQVSGLSNEQFF
TRBJ2-7	TRBV12-3/TRBV12-4	CASSWDQPLYEQYF
TRBJ2-1	TRBV15	CATSRDLQFGGNNEQFF